The 4 T cell receptor beta chains presented below share a single source sample, sequenced in a study of shared clonotypes between healthy human individuals. The table came from immunoSEQ multiplex PCR; TCRdb's copy has only in-frame clones and leaves some out. The sample contains a few million clones, more than 90% of which appear only once. Input material: naive CD4+ T cells sorted from blood. Subset indicated: CD45RA+ positively selected. These receptors all stem from a man aged 18 to 30 in good health.

This clone was observed a single time. V is TRBV7-8 and J is TRBJ1-1; D gene uncertain. The CDR3 covers 15 residues. The germline CDR1 and CDR2 sequences are SGHVS and FQNEAQ. V was trimmed by 11 bases and J by 4 bases, leaving 23 bases between them. The CDR3 DNA reads TGTGCCGCAAGCAACCTTGGGGTTAAGAGCACTGAAGCTTTCTTT. Its translation is CAASNLGVKSTEAFF.

V gene TRBV29-1 combines with J gene TRBJ2-3; D unresolved. CDR1 and CDR2 from the germline V gene are SQVTM and ANQGSEA. CDR3 length: 15 amino acids. Deletions cut 1 base from V and 0 bases from J, with 11 bases between. The CDR3 reads CSVEGPSYSTDTQYF. CDR3 in DNA: TGCAGCGTTGAAGGGCCCTCCTATAGCACAGATACGCAGTATTTT.

Worth noting for this clone: Other DNA sequences in this sample translate to the same CDR3. The chain combines TRBV7-2 with TRBJ2-1; D is unresolved. Germline values: CDR1 SGHTA, CDR2 FQGNSA. The CDR3 is made up of 13 amino acids. Trimming took off 1 base at V and 3 bases at J, with 4 bases between the two ends. The CDR3 sequence: CASSLELYNEQFF. DNA for the CDR3: TGTGCCAGCAGCTTAGAACTCTACAATGAGCAGTTCTTC.

This rearrangement joins TRBV9 to TRBJ2-3; TRBD2 aligns across 13 bases. Trimming cost V 2 bases and J 8 bases; bases outside gene matches: 8. This CDR3 contains 16 residues. Germline V gene data show CDR1 as SGDLS and CDR2 as YYNGEE. The CDR3 loop is CASSVKLAGGPLTQYF. The CDR3 DNA follows: TGTGCCAGCAGCGTGAAACTAGCGGGAGGGCCCCTTACGCAGTATTTT.